A single sample gave rise to the 15 T cell receptor beta chains below, sequenced in a study of blood T cell repertoires in COVID-19. Repertoires were generated with immunoSEQ multiplex PCR, while TCRdb's copy carries only in-frame clones and drops some. Here the sample spans fewer than 450,000 clones, less than 95% being singletons. Sequenced sample: PBMCs or T cells enriched from blood (not recorded which). Every receptor here comes from a man between 18 and 35 years old who had recovered from COVID-19.

The V gene is TRBV5-4, the J gene TRBJ2-5; maybe TRBD2 (5 bases). V was clipped by 4 bases and J by 2 bases, with 9 bases between them. This CDR3 is 13 amino acids long. Per the germline V gene, CDR1 is SGHNT and CDR2 is YYREEE (reference sequence). CDR3 nucleotide sequence: TGTGCCAGCAGCGAAGGACTTCAAGAGACCCAGTACTTC. Protein: CASSEGLQETQYF.

The chain uses TRBV27 and TRBJ2-3; D call uncertain. V lost 2 bases and J lost 2, with 8 bases in between. CDR1 is MNHEY, CDR2 SMNVEV, per germline (reference sequence). This CDR3 has 14 amino acids. The CDR3 sequence: CASSLARNTDTQYF. The DNA of the CDR3 is TGTGCCAGCAGTTTAGCCAGGAACACAGATACGCAGTATTTT.

V and J are TRBV7-9 and TRBJ2-4; 15 bases are shared with TRBD2. CDR1 and CDR2 (germline): SEHNR, FQNEAQ (reference sequence). V lost 4 bases and J lost 0; bases outside the gene matches: 4. The CDR3 contains 18 residues. CDR3 coding DNA: TGTGCCAGCAGCTCCGGGACTAGCGGGGGGCTAGCCAAAAACATTCAGTACTTC. Amino acid sequence: CASSSGTSGGLAKNIQYF.

V gene TRBV19 combines with J gene TRBJ2-3; 9 bases are shared with TRBD2. CDR3 length: 16 amino acids. V lost 4 bases and J lost 0; bases outside the gene matches: 5. Germline V lookup: CDR1 LNHDA, CDR2 SQIVND (reference sequence). The CDR3 DNA follows: TGTGCCAGTAGTAAGCTAGCGGGAAAGAGCACAGATACGCAGTATTTT. Its translation is CASSKLAGKSTDTQYF.

This clone came up once. This chain links TRBV12-3 or TRBV12-4 with TRBJ1-1, with D possibly TRBD1 on 6 matching bases. V gave up 1 base and J gave up 11 bases, with 14 bases separating them. The CDR3 has 13 residues. The CDR3 protein is CASSLVDRLVAFF. The CDR3 region has the DNA TGTGCCAGCAGTTTAGTCGACAGGCTGGTGGCTTTCTTT.

Details on this clone: Other DNA sequences of this sample code for an identical CDR3. The chain has TRBV9 and TRBJ2-1; D is uncertain. V lost 0 bases to trimming and J lost 0 bases, with 7 bases between them. Germline V gene sequence: CDR1 SGDLS, CDR2 YYNGEE. This CDR3 has 15 amino acids. The CDR3 DNA reads TGTGCCAGCAGCGTAGGCGGCTACTCCTACAATGAGCAGTTCTTC. It is translated as CASSVGGYSYNEQFF.

The gene calls are TRBV2 and TRBJ1-1; 8 nucleotides agree with TRBD1. The CDR3 is made up of 15 amino acids. V shed 10 bases, J shed 3 bases, and the junction held 13 bases outside the gene matches. Germline V lookup: CDR1 SNHLY, CDR2 FYNNEI. CDR3 sequence reads: CATLLTGQGYTEAFF. The DNA of the CDR3 is TGTGCCACTCTTCTTACCGGACAGGGATACACTGAAGCTTTCTTT.

A word on this clone: The same CDR3 can be traced to other DNA sequences in this sample. This chain uses TRBV19 with TRBJ1-5; perhaps TRBD1 as D (6 bases). This CDR3 comprises 13 residues. Trimming took 5 bases from V and 4 from J, leaving 9 bases between them. Germline V gives CDR1 LNHDA, CDR2 SQIVND (reference sequence). The CDR3 reads CASSRDINQPQHF. The DNA for the CDR3 is TGTGCCAGTAGTCGGGACATAAATCAGCCCCAGCATTTT.

The rearrangement joins TRBV12-5 to TRBJ1-5, with 7 bases fitting TRBD1. The germline gives CDR1 LGHNT, CDR2 FRNRAP. The V segment lost 0 bases and the J segment 2 bases; nucleotides outside the gene matches: 7. The CDR3 loop spans 17 amino acids. CDR3 in DNA: TGTGCTAGTGGTTTGGTAGTAGGGGGCGGTGGCAATCAGCCCCAGCATTTT. Translating gives CASGLVVGGGGNQPQHF.

The rearrangement uses TRBV28 and TRBJ2-2, with 8 bases lining up with TRBD2. Germline-derived CDR1 and CDR2 are MDHEN and SYDVKM. The CDR3 consists of 16 residues. The ends lost 6 bases at V and 0 bases at J; junction bases unmatched: 6. CDR3 DNA: TGTGCCAGCAGCCTCTTTAGCGGGACGAACACCGGGGAGCTGTTTTTT. Encoded protein: CASSLFSGTNTGELFF.

J is TRBJ2-7 and V is TRBV6-4, with 9 bases aligning to TRBD1. The CDR3 runs 15 residues. Germline V lookup: CDR1 MRHNA, CDR2 SNTAGT. V was pared by 8 bases and J by 3 bases, with 11 bases of the junction left unmatched. The CDR3 is CASGYRGPSYYEQYF. The DNA for the CDR3 is TGTGCCAGCGGATACAGGGGGCCCTCCTACTACGAGCAGTACTTC.

The V gene is TRBV7-2, the J gene TRBJ2-1, with 8 bases fitting TRBD2. The CDR3 extends over 13 amino acids. The germline gives CDR1 SGHTA, CDR2 FQGNSA. V was pared by 6 bases and J by 6 bases, with 4 bases of the junction left unmatched. In nucleotides, the CDR3 is TGTGCCAGCAGTTCGGGACTAGGCAATGAGCAGTTCTTC. Translated: CASSSGLGNEQFF.

The rearrangement links TRBV2 to TRBJ2-7; D perhaps matches TRBD1 (5 bases). This CDR3 has 12 residues. The V gene lost 3 bases and the J gene lost 4 bases, with 7 bases spanning the gap. Germline V gene sequence: CDR1 SNHLY, CDR2 FYNNEI. In nucleotides, the CDR3 is TGTGCCAGCAGTGACCAGGGATACGAGCAGTACTTC. Protein: CASSDQGYEQYF.

Here the CDR3 reads CASSQTGMGEDTQYF. CDR3 nucleotides: TGTGCCAGCAGCCAAACGGGGATGGGTGAAGATACGCAGTATTTT. The gene calls are TRBV3-1 (or the pseudogene TRBV3-2) and TRBJ2-3; D perhaps matches TRBD2 (5 bases). Germline CDR1 and CDR2: LGHDT and YNNKEL (reference sequence). The CDR3 totals 15 residues. V was trimmed by 2 bases and J by 5 bases, leaving 14 bases between them.

V usage is TRBV5-1 and J usage is TRBJ2-7; D might be TRBD2 (6 bases). Trimming pared 4 bases from V and 5 bases from J, leaving 16 bases between. The germline gives CDR1 SGHRS, CDR2 YFSETQ. The CDR3 runs 14 residues. The chain's CDR3 is CASSQPAGRDEQYF. The CDR3 DNA sequence: TGCGCCAGCAGCCAGCCGGCGGGACGGGACGAGCAGTACTTC.